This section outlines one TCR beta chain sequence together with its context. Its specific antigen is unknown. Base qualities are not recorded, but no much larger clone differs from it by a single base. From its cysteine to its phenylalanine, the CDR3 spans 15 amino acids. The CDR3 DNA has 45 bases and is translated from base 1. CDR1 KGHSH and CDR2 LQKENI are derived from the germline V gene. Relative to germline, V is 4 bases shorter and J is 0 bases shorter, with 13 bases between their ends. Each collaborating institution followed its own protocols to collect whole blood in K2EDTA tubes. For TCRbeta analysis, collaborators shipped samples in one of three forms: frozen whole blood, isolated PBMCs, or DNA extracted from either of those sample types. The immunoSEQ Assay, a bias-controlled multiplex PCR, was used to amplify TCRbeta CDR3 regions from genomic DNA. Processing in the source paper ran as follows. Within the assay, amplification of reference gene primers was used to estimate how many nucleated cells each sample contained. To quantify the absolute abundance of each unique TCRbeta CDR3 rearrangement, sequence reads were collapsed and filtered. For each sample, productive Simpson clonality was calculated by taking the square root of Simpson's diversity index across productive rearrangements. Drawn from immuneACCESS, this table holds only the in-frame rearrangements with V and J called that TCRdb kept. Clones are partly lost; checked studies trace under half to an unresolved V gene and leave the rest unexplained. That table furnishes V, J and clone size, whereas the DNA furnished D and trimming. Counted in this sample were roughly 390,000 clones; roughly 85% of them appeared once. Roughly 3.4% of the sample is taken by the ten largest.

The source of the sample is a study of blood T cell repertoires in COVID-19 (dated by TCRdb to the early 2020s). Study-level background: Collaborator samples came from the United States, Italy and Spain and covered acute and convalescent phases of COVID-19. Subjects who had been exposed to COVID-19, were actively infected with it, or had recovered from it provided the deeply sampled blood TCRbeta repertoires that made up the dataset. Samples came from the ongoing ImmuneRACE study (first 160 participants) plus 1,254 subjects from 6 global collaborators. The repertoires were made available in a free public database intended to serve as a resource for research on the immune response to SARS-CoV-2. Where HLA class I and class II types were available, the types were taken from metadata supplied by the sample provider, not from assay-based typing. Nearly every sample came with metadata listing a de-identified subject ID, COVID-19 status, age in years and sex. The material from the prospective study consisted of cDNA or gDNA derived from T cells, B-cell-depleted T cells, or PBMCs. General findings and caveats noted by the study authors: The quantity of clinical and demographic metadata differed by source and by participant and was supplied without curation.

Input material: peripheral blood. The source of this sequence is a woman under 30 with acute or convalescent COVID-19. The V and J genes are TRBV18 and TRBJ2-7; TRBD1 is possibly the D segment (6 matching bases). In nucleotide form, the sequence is TGTGCCAGCTCACGCCGACAGGCTGACTCCTACGAGCAGTACTTC. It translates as CASSRRQADSYEQYF.